What follows is one T cell receptor (delta chain) and its context. This clone was seen just once. What this receptor recognizes is not known. It has no much larger one-base neighbor in the sample; base qualities were not kept. One read provides weak support. The sample contains more than one DNA sequence encoding this CDR3. The record originates from a study of Vδ1+ human thymocytes (dated by TCRdb to 2016 to 2018). In the study overall: mRNA-level TRG and TRD CDR3 repertoires of highly purified Vdelta1+ thymocytes from young children were characterised as a data resource. Validation of the multiplex-based CDR3 amplicon strategy against 5'RACE-based CDR3 amplicon generation methods had been performed previously.

General study outcomes and caveats: Thymic TRG and TRD repertoires appeared highly polyclonal with Gaussian CDR3 length distributions, unlike oligoclonal peripheral blood repertoires. Because unexpected Vdelta2 sequences could lead to misinterpretation of bulk repertoire data, the authors recommended using highly purified populations and validating at the single-cell level. Donors did not cluster by age or sex, so the analyses were not stratified by age or sex. Many TRG clonotypes were found to be shared between donors (up to about 7x10^3), whereas TRD repertoires were found to be essentially private (max roughly 120 shared). Although sort purity was high, about a fifth of thymic TRD sequences were Vdelta2 (with a few Vdelta3), in contrast to the peripheral blood Vdelta1+ controls.

The CDR3 holds 15 amino acids from the cysteine to the phenylalanine. Left in the record is the CDR3 DNA by itself, 45 bases read in frame from the first base. CDR1 and CDR2 (TSWWSYY, QGS) derive from the germline V gene. V gives up 6 bases and J gives up 8 bases, and the segment between their germline ends measures 22 bases. RNA extraction was carried out with the RNeasy mini kit, and reverse transcription was then done using Superscript III. Multiplex PCR was used to generate CDR3 amplicons, with pooled V-gene forward primers and a constant-region reverse primer carrying Illumina adaptor overhangs. After gel purification, amplicons were indexed with Nextera index primers over around 8 extra PCR cycles and were then purified with AMPure XP beads. Libraries were sequenced on an Illumina MiSeq with paired-end 250 bp reads, dual indexing and approximately 20% PhiX spike-in. On the authors' methods: FastQC was used to quality check the reads, while ea-utils fastq-join merged the TRG read pairs. Annotation of sequences was performed with IMGT/HighV-QUEST, only productive sequences with unambiguous V-gene assignment were retained, and clonotypes were defined by identical CDR3 sequence. For downstream analysis, the tools were VDJtools 1.1.1, tcR 2.2.3, Treemap and vegan Shannon diversity in R 3.4.4. TCRdb reanalyzed the public reads with the CATT caller, and identical DNA sequences were merged afterwards. TCRdb's processing, not the authors' own work, is the source of the V and J calls. Across this sample there are some 23,000 delta-chain clones, with approximately 30% seen only once. The ten largest clones take up 1.6% of the sample.

Thymic samples were depleted of alphabeta T cells, then CD3+ TCRVdelta1+ TCRVdelta2- thymocytes were FACS-sorted. Sorted Vdelta1+ thymocyte purity ranged from 98% to 99.6%. The thymic specimens were obtained from roughly eight paediatric patients, aged roughly 5 days to 17 months, who were having corrective cardiac surgery. Thymic tissue was dispersed, and mononuclear cells were isolated on a Histopaque-1077 density gradient. The staining antibodies were anti-TCRVdelta1 clone TS8.2, anti-TCRVdelta2 clone B6, anti-CD3 clone HIT3a and anti-TCRalphabeta clone IP26. The chain was built from TRDV1 and TRDJ1; a weak D assignment points to TRDD3 (5 bases agree). What was sequenced was Vdelta1+ gamma-delta thymocytes from the thymus. Interpreted using the paper, the cell subset or site label stands for: FACS-sorted CD3+ TCRalphabeta- TCRVdelta1+ TCRVdelta2- thymocytes. The sequence derives from a boy less than two years old who had congenital heart surgery. The DNA sequence is as follows: TGTGCTCTTGGTAACCGGGGGGCGGATAGCGACAAACTCATCTTT. The resulting protein is CALGNRGADSDKLIF.